This TCR beta chain stems from a study of cytomegalovirus exposure and HLA in healthy donors. General study findings and limits: It was reported in a later analysis that an Asian-associated ancestry cluster showed fewer N-insertions than the approximately 690-donor mean. Previous analysis showed most TCR beta V segments were productive about 87% or about 30% of the time. Later on, analysis showed that most CMV-associated TCR beta chains appeared to be HLA-restricted.

Researchers ran the PCR with 60 Vbeta and 13 Jbeta primers. Per the authors' pipeline: Per a later analysis, the number of unique TCR beta chains was approximately 73 million, of which about 10 million were shared. Clones were sequenced by immunoSEQ multiplex PCR, and TCRdb holds only the in-frame ones, with some missing. The V and J calls and clone size were taken over from that table, and D and trimming were inferred from the DNA. The sample shows approximately 150,000 clones, 70% to 80% of them seen only once. Trimming took 4 bases from V and 2 from J; bases not matched to a gene: 5. There are 15 residues in the CDR3. CDR1 SQVTM and CDR2 ANQGSEA come from the germline V gene. Turning to this clone: Its matching antigen is unknown.

The chain employs TRBV29-1 and TRBJ2-1; 10 bases map to TRBD2. The source of this sequence is a woman aged 40 to 55 in good health and CMV-seronegative. Sequences were obtained from PBMCs. In DNA, the CDR3 is TGCAGCGTTGCTAAAGCGGGAGGGCCCTACAATGAGCAGTTCTTC. Translated: CSVAKAGGPYNEQFF.